The next 21 T cell receptor beta chains were all read from a single sample in a study of graft-versus-host responses after intestinal transplantation. The assay was immunoSEQ multiplex PCR, and TCRdb's table has in-frame clones only and misses some. The sample shows about 120,000 clones, 90% to 95% of them seen only once. No antigen has been assigned to these receptors. The sequencing used unstimulated CD4+ T cells sorted from spleen or lymph node cells, collected before intestinal transplant. The receptor set was obtained from a human donor who received an intestinal transplant.

CDR3 sequence reads: CASLLGQTNYGYTF. In nucleotides, the CDR3 is TGTGCCAGCTTACTAGGACAGACGAATTATGGCTACACCTTC. The V and J genes are TRBV18 and TRBJ1-2; D may be TRBD1 (6 bases). The germline V gene has CDR1 KGHSH and CDR2 LQKENI. CDR3 length: 14 amino acids. Trimming took off 7 bases at V and 5 bases at J, with 17 bases between the two ends. Based on the CDR3 plus reference TRBV18 and TRBJ1-2, the full variable domain is NAGVMQNPRHLVRRRGQEARLRCSPMKGHSHVYWYRQLPEEGLKFMVYLQKENIIDESGMPKERFSAEFPKEGPSILRIQQVVRGDSAAYFCASLLGQTNYGYTFGSGTRLTVV.

The V gene is TRBV7-3, the J gene TRBJ2-5; possible D gene TRBD2, 5 bases. Trimming took off 4 bases at V and 4 bases at J, with 16 bases between the two ends. CDR1 is SGHTA and CDR2 is FQGTGA in the germline V gene. CDR3 length: 15 residues. As DNA, the CDR3 is TGTGCCAGCAGCTGGGGTCAGTATGCGGGAGAGACCCAGTACTTC. Its protein product is CASSWGQYAGETQYF.

The chain couples TRBV9 to TRBJ1-5; TRBD1 is a possible D gene (6 bases). The germline V and J ends were trimmed by 4 bases and 7 bases, with 15 bases remaining between them. Germline V gives CDR1 SGDLS, CDR2 YYNGEE. The CDR3 consists of 14 residues. The CDR3 protein is CASSSGGGGQPQHF. As DNA, the CDR3 is TGTGCCAGCAGCTCGGGGGGGGGCGGGCAGCCCCAGCATTTT.

This clone is a singleton in its sample. This chain uses TRBV6-5 with TRBJ2-2; perhaps D is TRBD1 or TRBD2 (5 bases each). CDR1 is MNHEY, CDR2 SVGAGI, per germline. Trimming cost V 10 bases and J 7 bases, with 19 bases left between them. The length of the CDR3 is 14 residues. CDR3 loop: CATQPVGVGGELFF. The CDR3 bases are TGTGCCACACAACCGGTGGGGGTGGGCGGGGAGCTGTTTTTT.

The chain is built from TRBV28 and TRBJ2-7; 7 nucleotides agree with TRBD2. This CDR3 is built from 17 residues. Germline loops: CDR1 MDHEN, CDR2 SYDVKM. With 3 bases clipped from V and 5 bases from J, the junction kept 16 bases outside the gene matches. This CDR3 is CASSLVYYGGGPNEQYF. DNA of the CDR3: TGTGCCAGCAGTTTGGTATATTACGGGGGAGGGCCTAACGAGCAGTACTTC.

The V and J genes are TRBV6-5 and TRBJ2-7; D call uncertain. Trimming took off 0 bases at V and 7 bases at J, with 7 bases between the two ends. The CDR3 is made up of 12 amino acids. Per germline, CDR1 MNHEY and CDR2 SVGAGI. CDR3 coding DNA: TGTGCCAGCAGTTACTCGATGAGGGAGCAGTACTTC. Its protein is CASSYSMREQYF.

The chain is built from TRBV7-2 and TRBJ2-7; 7 bases match TRBD2. This CDR3 has 14 amino acids. Trimming cost V 4 bases and J 4 bases; bases outside gene matches: 7. Per the germline V gene, CDR1 is SGHTA and CDR2 is FQGNSA. The CDR3 coding sequence is TGTGCCAGCAGCTCCGCGGGACTAAAGTACGAGCAGTACTTC. Translated: CASSSAGLKYEQYF. Based on the CDR3 plus reference TRBV7-2 and TRBJ2-7, the full variable domain is GAGVSQSPSNKVTEKGKDVELRCDPISGHTALYWYRQSLGQGLEFLIYFQGNSAPDKSGLPSDRFSAERTGGSVSTLTIQRTQQEDSAVYLCASSSAGLKYEQYFGPGTRLTVT.

J is TRBJ1-1 and V is TRBV21-1; no check of the table's D call, TRBD1, against the DNA was made. TRBV21-1 is a known pseudogene. The CDR3 covers 16 residues. This chain's CDR3 is CASSNECGTGGAEAFF. CDR3 sequence (DNA): TGTGCCAGCAGCAACGAATGCGGGACAGGGGGAGCTGAAGCTTTCTTT.

The chain employs TRBV28 and TRBJ1-5; D remains unclear. Germline V CDR1 and CDR2: MDHEN, SYDVKM. CDR3 length: 12 residues. Trimming left V 3 bases short and J 5 bases short, with 5 bases between. The CDR3 region has the DNA TGTGCCAGCAGTTTCGGTTATCAGCCCCAGCATTTT. Its protein product is CASSFGYQPQHF.

J is TRBJ1-3 and V is TRBV9; 7 nucleotides line up with TRBD1. CDR3 length: 15 amino acids. Germline loops: CDR1 SGDLS, CDR2 YYNGEE. V gave up 1 base and J gave up 4 bases; unmatched junction bases: 5. CDR3 loop: CASSVTQGSGNTIYF. The CDR3 nucleotides are TGTGCCAGCAGCGTAACACAGGGGTCGGGAAACACCATATATTTT.

The genes are TRBV7-6 and TRBJ2-1, with unresolved D. Trimming removed 5 bases from V and 2 bases from J, with 10 bases in between. The CDR3 has 14 residues. Germline CDR1 SGHVS, CDR2 FNYEAQ. CDR3 nucleotide sequence: TGTGCCAGCAGCGCGACGTCCCCCTACAATGAGCAGTTCTTC. Translation: CASSATSPYNEQFF.

This chain joins TRBV9 and TRBJ2-3; no definite D call. Trimming shortened V by 3 bases and J by 0 bases, and 8 bases separated the two germline ends. The CDR3 has 14 residues. Germline V gene data show CDR1 as SGDLS and CDR2 as YYNGEE. The DNA of the CDR3 is TGTGCCAGCAGCGCGGTTCCTAGCACAGATACGCAGTATTTT. The encoded protein is CASSAVPSTDTQYF.

V is TRBV29-1 and J is TRBJ2-7; TRBD1 matches 7 bases. Germline V gene data show CDR1 as SQVTM and CDR2 as ANQGSEA. The trim removed 5 bases at V and 3 bases at J, leaving 10 bases unmatched. The length of the CDR3 is 14 residues. CDR3 in amino acids: CSVYTGAVDYEQYF. DNA for the CDR3: TGCAGCGTTTATACAGGGGCCGTGGACTACGAGCAGTACTTC.

CDR3 region: CASSPQARTYNEQFF. Written as DNA, the CDR3 is TGTGCCAGCTCACCACAGGCTAGGACCTACAATGAGCAGTTCTTC. The chain employs TRBV18 and TRBJ2-1; D is unclear. The CDR3 is 15 residues long. V gave up 1 base and J gave up 2 bases, with 9 bases separating them. Germline V lookup: CDR1 KGHSH, CDR2 LQKENI.

The V gene is TRBV30, the J gene TRBJ2-5; no clear D. Germline values: CDR1 GTSNPN, CDR2 SVGIG (reference sequence). V was pared by 1 base and J by 1 base, with 16 bases between. The CDR3 spans 16 residues. The CDR3 bases are TGTGCCTGGAGTGGGCGAAGGGCGCAGGTCCAAGAGACCCAGTACTTC. Its translation is CAWSGRRAQVQETQYF.

The CDR3 sequence is CASSFGGLGGYTF. The CDR3 nucleotides are TGTGCCAGCAGTTTCGGGGGGCTGGGGGGCTACACCTTC. V is TRBV27 and J is TRBJ1-2, with a tentative D call TRBD1 (6 bases). Germline CDR1 reads MNHEY; CDR2 reads SMNVEV (reference sequence). The V end lost 3 bases, the J end lost 8 bases, and 13 bases lay between the germline ends. The length of the CDR3 is 13 residues.

The genes are TRBV29-1 and TRBJ1-2, with D tentatively TRBD1 (5 bases). V gave up 4 bases and J gave up 2 bases, with 11 bases separating them. Germline values: CDR1 SQVTM, CDR2 ANQGSEA. The CDR3 has 13 amino acids. This CDR3 is CSVVGAGNYGYTF. The CDR3 DNA reads TGCAGCGTTGTAGGGGCGGGCAACTATGGCTACACCTTC.

V usage is TRBV5-1 and J usage is TRBJ2-5; TRBD2 aligns across 7 bases. Germline CDR1 reads SGHRS; CDR2 reads YFSETQ. V gave up 4 bases and J gave up 5 bases; unmatched junction bases: 5. The length of the CDR3 is 13 residues. DNA of the CDR3: TGCGCCAGCAGCGCGCTGGGAGGGGAGACCCAGTACTTC. It specifies CASSALGGETQYF.

The J gene is TRBJ2-5, the V gene TRBV6-6, with D perhaps assigned TRBD1 or TRBD2 (5 bases each). CDR3 length: 12 amino acids. Germline CDR1 reads MNHNY; CDR2 reads SVGAGI (reference sequence). V lost 8 bases and J lost 7, with 14 bases in between. CDR3 loop: CASARDEGTQYF. The CDR3 DNA reads as TGTGCCAGCGCCCGGGACGAGGGGACCCAGTACTTC.

The V and J genes are TRBV11-3 and TRBJ2-7; TRBD2 aligns across 7 bases. Germline V gene lookup returns CDR1 SGHNT and CDR2 YENEEA. This CDR3 is 12 amino acids long. After removal of 1 base from V and 10 bases from J, the junction contained 4 bases not matched to a gene. The CDR3 loop is CASSLGGGPQYF. CDR3 DNA sequence: TGTGCCAGCAGCTTAGGCGGGGGACCTCAGTACTTC.

This clone has just a few counts. Compared with germline, one end of the junction differs, possibly owing to a read error. The chain uses TRBV28 and TRBJ1-1; the D is unclear. Germline CDR1 and CDR2: MDHEN and SYDVKM. The CDR3 is 14 amino acids. This chain's CDR3 is CASSFSTVKTEAFF. In nucleotides, the CDR3 is TGTGCCAGCAGTTTCTCAACAGTGAAAACTGAAGCTTTCTTT.